A single sample gave rise to the 19 T cell receptor beta chains below, sequenced in a study of Ad26.COV2.S vaccination and SARS-CoV-2 variants. TCRdb's table, derived via immunoSEQ multiplex PCR, lists solely in-frame clones and lacks some. The sample includes approximately 450,000 clones, 75% to 95% of them seen just once. Sample treatment: some 20 received Ad26.COV2.S at low or high dose, single or two shots; several received placebo; per-sample allocation not given. Samples analyzed were those drawn on day 63 after the first vaccine or placebo injection. Source: peripheral blood, taken in a trial of Ad26.COV2.S vaccine versus placebo. The receptors were gathered from a person aged 18-65 years who received the Ad26.COV2.S COVID-19 vaccine or a placebo.

The chain combines TRBV5-6 with TRBJ1-2; no clear D gene. Germline V gene data show CDR1 as SGHDT and CDR2 as YYEEEE. The V and J ends lost 0 bases and 8 bases respectively, with 20 bases between them. The CDR3 runs 16 residues. CDR3 sequence (DNA): TGTGCCAGCAGCTTGGCCGAATTATGGGGTGATGGAGGCTACACCTTC. Translating it yields CASSLAELWGDGGYTF.

This clone was observed a single time. The CDR3 protein is CASSGDRTGSYGYTF. The CDR3 nucleotides are TGTGCCAGCAGCGGCGACCGAACAGGGAGCTATGGCTACACCTTC. V and J are TRBV5-4 and TRBJ1-2; D is perhaps TRBD1 (6 bases). Germline values: CDR1 SGHNT, CDR2 YYREEE (reference sequence). Trimming stripped 4 bases from V and 4 bases from J, with 17 bases between. The length of the CDR3 is 15 residues. The variable domain in full, completed from reference TRBV5-4 and TRBJ1-2, reads ETGVTQSPTHLIKTRGQQVTLRCSSQSGHNTVSWYQQALGQGPQFIFQYYREEENGRGNFPPRFSGLQFPNYSSELNVNALELDDSALYLCASSGDRTGSYGYTFGSGTRLTVV.

The chain employs TRBV6-6 and TRBJ1-5; D is undetermined. This CDR3 contains 14 residues. V was trimmed by 1 base and J by 5 bases, leaving 9 bases between them. Germline-derived CDR1 and CDR2 are MNHNY and SVGAGI (reference sequence). CDR3 in DNA: TGTGCCAGCAGTTACTGGGGTAATGATCAGCCCCAGCATTTT. It codes for CASSYWGNDQPQHF.

The rearrangement links TRBV30 to TRBJ1-1; 8 bases map to TRBD1. V trimming: 0 bases; J trimming: 4 bases; junction bases outside the gene matches: 4. CDR3 size: 14 residues. Germline CDR1 is GTSNPN and CDR2 is SVGIG (reference sequence). CDR3 nucleotide sequence: TGTGCCTGGAGTGTACGACAGGGGACCACTGAAGCTTTCTTT. Its translation is CAWSVRQGTTEAFF.

The V and J genes are TRBV6-2 or TRBV6-3 and TRBJ2-7; D is uncertain. In germline, CDR1 is MNHEY, CDR2 SVGEGT. V dropped 2 bases and J dropped 2 bases, with 13 bases sitting between them. CDR3 length: 15 amino acids. The CDR3 DNA reads as TGTGCCAGCAGTTACCTGAGCAGAGGTCCCTACGAGCAGTACTTC. Amino acids: CASSYLSRGPYEQYF.

This clone was counted a single time. The chain uses TRBV4-2 and TRBJ2-5; 13 bases line up with TRBD2. This CDR3 spans 17 amino acids. V gave up 3 bases and J gave up 4 bases; unmatched junction bases: 8. Germline V lookup: CDR1 LGHNA, CDR2 YNFKEQ. CDR3 nucleotides: TGTGCCAGCAGCCAGGTTACTAGCGGGAGGGCCGTAGAGACCCAGTACTTC. Its translation is CASSQVTSGRAVETQYF.

V is TRBV18 and J is TRBJ2-7, with 7 bases aligning to TRBD2. Germline V gene data show CDR1 as KGHSH and CDR2 as LQKENI. The J segment lost 3 bases and the V segment lost 8 bases, leaving 10 bases of the junction unmatched. The CDR3 is 14 amino acids. The CDR3: CASAPERGIYEQYF. CDR3 DNA: TGTGCCAGCGCCCCAGAGCGGGGCATCTACGAGCAGTACTTC.

The chain combines TRBV20-1 with TRBJ1-4, with D perhaps TRBD1 (5 bases). Looked up from germline, CDR1 is DFQATT and CDR2 is SNEGSKA (reference sequence). This CDR3 has 17 residues. V gave up 3 bases and J gave up 0 bases, with 17 bases separating them. CDR3 region: CSASLDSRLSTNEKLFF. CDR3 DNA: TGCAGTGCTAGTCTAGACAGCCGCCTATCAACTAATGAAAAACTGTTTTTT.

V is TRBV29-1 and J is TRBJ2-1; D remains ambiguous. Germline CDR1 is SQVTM and CDR2 is ANQGSEA. There are 11 residues in the CDR3. Between the trimmed V and J ends, which lost 6 bases and 6 bases, there was a span of 9 bases. In DNA form, the CDR3 reads TGCAGCGTAAGCGCATCCAATGAGCAGTTCTTC. Translated, it gives CSVSASNEQFF.

The chain is built from TRBV6-5 and TRBJ2-5, with 8 bases aligning to TRBD2. The CDR3 consists of 13 residues. Trimming removed 8 bases from V and 1 base from J; junction bases left unmatched: 3. Germline values: CDR1 MNHEY, CDR2 SVGAGI. CDR3 in amino acids: CASRLASQETQYF. The CDR3 bases are TGTGCCAGCCGACTAGCGAGCCAAGAGACCCAGTACTTC.

The rearrangement uses TRBV27 and TRBJ1-2; D unresolved. The germline gives CDR1 MNHEY, CDR2 SMNVEV (reference sequence). The CDR3 spans 13 residues. With 5 bases removed from V and 6 bases from J, the gap between germline ends came to 13 bases. CDR3 region: CASSAYMGNGYTF. The CDR3 DNA sequence: TGTGCCAGCAGTGCCTACATGGGGAATGGCTACACCTTC.

As to this clone: The same CDR3 arises from other DNA sequences in this sample as well. The chain recombines TRBV12-3 or TRBV12-4 with TRBJ2-7; no firm D call. This CDR3 region has 11 residues. The V gene lost 5 bases and the J gene lost 3 bases, with 5 bases spanning the gap. The CDR3 is CASSLNYEQYF. CDR3 sequence (DNA): TGTGCCAGCAGTCTCAACTACGAGCAGTACTTC.

On this clone: At one end, the junction sequence differs from germline, possibly due to a read error. The chain employs TRBV28 and TRBJ1-5; TRBD1 matches at 7 bases. The length of the CDR3 is 16 residues. Per germline, CDR1 MDHEN and CDR2 SYDVKM. The DNA for the CDR3 is TGTGCCAGCATTTTAGGACGGGACAGAAGCAATCAGCCCCAGCATTTT. Translated: CASILGRDRSNQPQHF.

V is TRBV10-3 and J is TRBJ2-7; 7 bases agree with TRBD2. J lost 4 bases, V lost 0 bases, and 3 bases had no gene match. Germline assignment: CDR1 ENHRY and CDR2 SYGVKD. CDR3 size: 14 residues. The CDR3 spells CAISESGLPYEQYF. The CDR3 region has the DNA TGTGCCATCAGTGAGTCGGGACTACCATACGAGCAGTACTTC.

J is TRBJ1-5 and V is TRBV10-3; no firm D call. This CDR3 region has 13 residues. Trimming took 0 bases from V and 5 from J, leaving 5 bases between them. CDR1 is ENHRY and CDR2 is SYGVKD in the germline V gene. The CDR3 reads CAISESADQPQHF. CDR3 in DNA: TGTGCCATCAGTGAGTCGGCCGATCAGCCCCAGCATTTT.

The rearrangement links TRBV4-3 to TRBJ1-3; D not certain. Trimming stripped 0 bases from V and 4 bases from J, with 13 bases between. Germline CDR1 is LGHNA and CDR2 is YSLEER. This CDR3 is 16 amino acids long. CDR3 sequence reads: CASSQDGTSGGNTIYF. The CDR3 DNA follows: TGCGCCAGCAGCCAAGATGGCACCTCCGGGGGAAACACCATATATTTT.

The chain uses TRBV18 and TRBJ2-2, with 9 bases that match TRBD1. Germline CDR1 and CDR2: KGHSH and LQKENI. The CDR3 has 17 residues. With V trimmed by 6 bases and J by 2 bases, 10 bases remained unmatched. The CDR3 DNA is TGTGCCAGCTCTCCTCGGACAGGGGCGATTAACACCGGGGAGCTGTTTTTT. Its protein is CASSPRTGAINTGELFF.

The chain uses TRBV7-2 and TRBJ1-2; no clear D gene. V shed 2 bases and J shed 7 bases, with 11 bases lying between them. Germline loops: CDR1 SGHTA, CDR2 FQGNSA. The CDR3 totals 13 residues. This chain's CDR3 is CASSLRPAGGYTF. CDR3 in DNA: TGTGCCAGCAGCTTAAGACCAGCGGGTGGCTACACCTTC. The complete variable domain, with remaining parts taken from reference TRBV7-2 and TRBJ1-2, reads GAGVSQSPSNKVTEKGKDVELRCDPISGHTALYWYRQSLGQGLEFLIYFQGNSAPDKSGLPSDRFSAERTGGSVSTLTIQRTQQEDSAVYLCASSLRPAGGYTFGSGTRLTVV.

The V gene is TRBV29-1, the J gene TRBJ2-1, with a weak D call TRBD2 (6 bases). This CDR3 comprises 14 residues. V lost 7 bases and J lost 2, with 15 bases in between. Per germline, CDR1 SQVTM and CDR2 ANQGSEA. CDR3: CSGLTSSAYNEQFF. The CDR3 region has the DNA TGCAGCGGCTTAACTAGCTCGGCCTACAATGAGCAGTTCTTC.